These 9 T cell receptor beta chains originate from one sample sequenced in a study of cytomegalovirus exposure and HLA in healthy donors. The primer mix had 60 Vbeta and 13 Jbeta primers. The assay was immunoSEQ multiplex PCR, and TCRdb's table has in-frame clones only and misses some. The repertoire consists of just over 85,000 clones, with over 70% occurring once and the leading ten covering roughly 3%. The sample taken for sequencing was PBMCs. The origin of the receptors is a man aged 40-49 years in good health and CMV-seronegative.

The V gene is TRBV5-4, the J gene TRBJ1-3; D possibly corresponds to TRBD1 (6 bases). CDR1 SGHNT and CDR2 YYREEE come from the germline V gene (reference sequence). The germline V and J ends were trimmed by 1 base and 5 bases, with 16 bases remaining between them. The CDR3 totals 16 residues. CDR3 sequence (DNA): TGTGCCAGCAGCTTGCCCCAGGTGGGGGGGCGAAACACCATATATTTT. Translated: CASSLPQVGGRNTIYF.

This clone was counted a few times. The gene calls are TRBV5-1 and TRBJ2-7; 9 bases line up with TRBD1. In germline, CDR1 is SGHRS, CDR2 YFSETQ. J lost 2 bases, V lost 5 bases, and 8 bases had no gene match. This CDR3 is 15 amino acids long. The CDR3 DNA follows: TGCGCCAGCAGTTTTGGACAGGGGTTCGCCTACGAGCAGTACTTC. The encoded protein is CASSFGQGFAYEQYF. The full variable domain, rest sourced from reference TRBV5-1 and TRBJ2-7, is KAGVTQTPRYLIKTRGQQVTLSCSPISGHRSVSWYQQTPGQGLQFLFEYFSETQRNKGNFPGRFSGRQFSNSRSEMNVSTLELGDSALYLCASSFGQGFAYEQYFGPGTRLTVT.

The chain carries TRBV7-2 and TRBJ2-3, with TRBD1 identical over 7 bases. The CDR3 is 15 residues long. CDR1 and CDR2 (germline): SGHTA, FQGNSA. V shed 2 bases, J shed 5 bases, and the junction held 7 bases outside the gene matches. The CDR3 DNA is TGTGCCAGCAGCTTAATAAGGGGGCCTGTAGATACGCAGTATTTT. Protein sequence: CASSLIRGPVDTQYF.

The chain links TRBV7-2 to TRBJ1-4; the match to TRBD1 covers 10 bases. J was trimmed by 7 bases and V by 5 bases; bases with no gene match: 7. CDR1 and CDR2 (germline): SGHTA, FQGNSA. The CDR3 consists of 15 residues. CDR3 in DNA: TGTGCCAGCAGCCCTGGGACAGGGGTGGGTGAAAAACTGTTTTTT. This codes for CASSPGTGVGEKLFF.

The CDR3 DNA follows: TGTGCCAGCAGCTCCGACAGGTGGCGATCACCCCTCCACTTT. Translation: CASSSDRWRSPLHF. V is TRBV14 and J is TRBJ1-6, with D possibly being TRBD1 (6 bases). The CDR3 has 14 residues. CDR1 and CDR2 from the germline V gene are SGHDN and FVKESK. The V and J ends lost 5 bases and 10 bases respectively, with 15 bases between them.

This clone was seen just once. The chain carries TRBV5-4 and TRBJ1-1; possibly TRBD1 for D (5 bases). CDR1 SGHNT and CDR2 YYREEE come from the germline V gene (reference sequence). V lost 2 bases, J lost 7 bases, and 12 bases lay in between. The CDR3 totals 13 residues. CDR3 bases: TGTGCCAGCAGCTTCGCAGGGAGGGTTGAAGCTTTCTTT. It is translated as CASSFAGRVEAFF.

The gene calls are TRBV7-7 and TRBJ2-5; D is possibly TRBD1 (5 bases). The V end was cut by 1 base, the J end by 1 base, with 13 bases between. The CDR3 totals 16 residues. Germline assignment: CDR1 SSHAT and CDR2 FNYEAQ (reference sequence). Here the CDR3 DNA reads TGTGCCAGCAGCTTAGGGGGCGGTAACCCCCAAGAGACCCAGTACTTC. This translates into CASSLGGGNPQETQYF.

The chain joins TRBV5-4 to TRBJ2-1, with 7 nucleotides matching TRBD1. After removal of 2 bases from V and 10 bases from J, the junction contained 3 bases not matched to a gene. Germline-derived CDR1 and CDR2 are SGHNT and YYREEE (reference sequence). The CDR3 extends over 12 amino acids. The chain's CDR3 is CASSFPTGEQFF. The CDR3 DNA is TGTGCCAGCAGCTTTCCGACAGGGGAGCAGTTCTTC. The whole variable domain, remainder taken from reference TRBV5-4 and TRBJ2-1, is ETGVTQSPTHLIKTRGQQVTLRCSSQSGHNTVSWYQQALGQGPQFIFQYYREEENGRGNFPPRFSGLQFPNYSSELNVNALELDDSALYLCASSFPTGEQFFGPGTRLTVL.

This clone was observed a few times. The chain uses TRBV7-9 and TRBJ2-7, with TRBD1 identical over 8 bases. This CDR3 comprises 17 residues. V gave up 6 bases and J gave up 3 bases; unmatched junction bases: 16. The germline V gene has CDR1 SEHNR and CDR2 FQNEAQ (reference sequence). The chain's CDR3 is CASRRDWTGTNLYEQYF. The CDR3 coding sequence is TGTGCCAGCAGACGCGATTGGACAGGGACCAACCTCTACGAGCAGTACTTC.